Each of the 29 T cell receptor beta chains below was sequenced from the same sample in a study of T cells in Graves' hyperthyroidism and ophthalmopathy. TCR beta CDR3 sequences were amplified from RNA transcripts. First-round RT-PCR of the TCR CDR3 relied on the HTBI primer set. Using its own MiXCR run on the multiplex PCR reads, TCRdb lists one record per CDR3 protein. The sample carries around 660,000 distinct CDR3 sequences, 45% recorded once. The sample was peripheral blood or thyroid tissue (not recorded which). These receptors were taken from an adult man with Graves' disease, either hyperthyroidism or ophthalmopathy (not recorded which).

This clonotype came up a few times. The rearrangement joins TRBV20-1 to TRBJ2-5; D ambiguous. The length of the CDR3 is 11 residues. From germline, CDR1 is DFQATT and CDR2 SNEGSKA (reference sequence). The ends were cut back, 0 bases at V and 4 bases at J, with 3 bases in the middle. CDR3 loop: CSARELETQYF. CDR3 DNA: TGCAGTGCTAGAGAGCTAGAGACCCAGTACTTC.

In its sample, this clonotype was seen a few times. The genes are TRBV5-4 and TRBJ2-7; D call uncertain. Germline CDR1 is SGHNT and CDR2 is YYREEE (reference sequence). V dropped 2 bases and J dropped 1 base, with 10 bases sitting between them. The CDR3 spans 14 residues. The DNA for the CDR3 is TGTGCCAGCAGCTTCGCCGGCAGGTCCTACGAGCAGTACTTC. It specifies CASSFAGRSYEQYF.

This clonotype was seen repeatedly, ten times or more. This rearrangement joins TRBV25-1 to TRBJ2-2; TRBD1 matches at 9 bases. From germline, CDR1 is MGHDK and CDR2 SYGVNS. Germline trimming cut 3 bases from V and 6 bases from J; bases unmatched to any gene: 8. This CDR3 spans 16 amino acids. In DNA, the CDR3 is TGTGCCAGCAGTGACCGCGGACAGGGGTGGGCCGGGGAGCTGTTTTTT. It translates to CASSDRGQGWAGELFF.

The chain recombines TRBV19 with TRBJ1-2, with 7 bases fitting TRBD1. Unmatched junction bases numbered 7, after V lost 3 bases and J lost 6 bases. The CDR3 has 14 amino acids. The V gene's germline CDR1 is LNHDA and CDR2 SQIVND (reference sequence). The CDR3 sequence: CASSIGTAAHGYTF. The CDR3 DNA reads TGTGCCAGTAGTATCGGGACAGCGGCCCATGGCTACACCTTC.

This clonotype has a count of ten or more. CDR3 in DNA: TGTGCCATCAGTGGAGGGGACGGGGGCTTGGGCACTGAAGCTTTCTTT. Protein sequence: CAISGGDGGLGTEAFF. The V and J genes are TRBV10-3 and TRBJ1-1; TRBD1 might be the D (6 bases). The CDR3 is made up of 16 amino acids. The V and J ends lost 4 bases and 4 bases respectively, with 19 bases between them. From germline, CDR1 is ENHRY and CDR2 SYGVKD.

This clonotype was observed at least ten times. This chain joins TRBV7-2 and TRBJ1-1; D ambiguous. V gave up 5 bases and J gave up 8 bases, with 9 bases separating them. CDR1 and CDR2 from the germline V gene are SGHTA and FQGNSA. CDR3 size: 11 residues. CDR3 bases: TGTGCCAGCAGCGCACGAAGCGAAGCTTTCTTT. Its protein product is CASSARSEAFF.

The chain combines TRBV7-8 with TRBJ1-4; 8 bases fit TRBD1. Trimming took 1 base from V and 3 from J; bases not matched to a gene: 4. The CDR3 has 16 amino acids. Per the germline V gene, CDR1 is SGHVS and CDR2 is FQNEAQ. The CDR3 DNA is TGTGCCAGCAGCTTAGTGACAGGGGCGTCTAATGAAAAACTGTTTTTT. Its protein product is CASSLVTGASNEKLFF.

In DNA, the CDR3 is TGTGCCAGCCGGGTAACCAGCAATCAGCCCCAGCATTTT. Its protein product is CASRVTSNQPQHF. The J gene is TRBJ1-5, the V gene TRBV10-3, with D uncertain. The ends were cut back, 10 bases at V and 1 base at J, with 11 bases in the middle. Germline V lookup: CDR1 ENHRY, CDR2 SYGVKD. There are 13 residues in the CDR3.

This clonotype was detected a few times. This rearrangement joins TRBV7-2 to TRBJ2-2, with 10 bases lining up with TRBD2. CDR3 length: 16 residues. Germline loops: CDR1 SGHTA, CDR2 FQGNSA. V dropped 5 bases and J dropped 4; count of bases not matched to a gene: 7. CDR3 coding DNA: TGTGCCAGCAGCAAAGTAGCGGGGGGTCCCACCGGGGAGCTGTTTTTT. Encoded protein: CASSKVAGGPTGELFF.

This clonotype has at least ten counts. CDR3 residues: CASSPHGPEAFF. For the CDR3, the DNA is TGTGCCAGCAGCCCTCATGGGCCTGAAGCTTTCTTT. This chain uses TRBV12-3 or TRBV12-4 with TRBJ1-1; D gene uncertain. This CDR3 has 12 residues. V was clipped by 6 bases and J by 6 bases, with 11 bases between them.

With regard to this clonotype: Being one base from a much bigger clone, this may be a read error. This chain links TRBV7-6 with TRBJ2-7; the match to TRBD2 covers 9 bases. This CDR3 is built from 14 residues. Per the germline V gene, CDR1 is SGHVS and CDR2 is FNYEAQ. The CDR3 DNA is TGTGCCAGGAGCTATAGCGGGAGTCTCAACGAGCAGTACTTC. The encoded protein is CARSYSGSLNEQYF.

The table lists this clonotype with a few counts. The chain joins TRBV9 to TRBJ2-5, with 7 bases identical to TRBD2. Trimming removed 0 bases from V and 0 bases from J; junction bases left unmatched: 5. Germline CDR1 is SGDLS and CDR2 is YYNGEE. CDR3 length: 16 residues. The DNA for the CDR3 is TGTGCCAGCAGCGTAGAGGCGGGGGTCTACCAAGAGACCCAGTACTTC. Protein product: CASSVEAGVYQETQYF. The entire variable domain, with the rest obtained from reference TRBV9 and TRBJ2-5, is as follows: DSGVTQTPKHLITATGQRVTLRCSPRSGDLSVYWYQQSLDQGLQFLIQYYNGEERAKGNILERFSAQQFPDLHSELNLSSLELGDSALYFCASSVEAGVYQETQYFGPGTRLLVL.

J is TRBJ2-5 and V is TRBV7-8; TRBD2 aligns across 9 bases. CDR3 length: 16 residues. V lost 1 base, J lost 1 base, and 4 bases stayed unmatched. Germline V lookup: CDR1 SGHVS, CDR2 FQNEAQ. CDR3 sequence reads: CASSLEGSGGQETQYF. CDR3 sequence (DNA): TGTGCCAGCAGCTTAGAAGGTAGCGGGGGCCAAGAGACCCAGTACTTC.

V usage is TRBV7-8 and J usage is TRBJ1-4; TRBD1 aligns across 7 bases. This CDR3 has 15 residues. Germline assignment: CDR1 SGHVS and CDR2 FQNEAQ. Trimming took 5 bases from V and 6 from J; bases not matched to a gene: 9. This chain's CDR3 is CASSPGQPTDEKLFF. In DNA form, the CDR3 reads TGTGCCAGCAGCCCGGGACAGCCTACTGATGAAAAACTGTTTTTT.

The J gene is TRBJ2-7, the V gene TRBV5-1; the D gene could be TRBD1 or TRBD2 (5 bases each). The germline V gene encodes CDR1 SGHRS and CDR2 YFSETQ. CDR3 size: 16 residues. Trimming removed 2 bases at V and 0 bases at J, with 15 bases between. Here the CDR3 reads CASSFGVRDGSYEQYF. CDR3 bases: TGCGCCAGCAGCTTCGGTGTAAGGGACGGCTCCTACGAGCAGTACTTC.

This sequence joins TRBV25-1 and TRBJ1-6, with 9 bases matching TRBD1. This CDR3 spans 16 amino acids. Germline V gene data show CDR1 as MGHDK and CDR2 as SYGVNS. After removal of 10 bases from V and 5 bases from J, the junction contained 12 bases not matched to a gene. CDR3: CAISGQGNGNNSPLHF. The CDR3 bases are TGTGCCATCAGCGGACAGGGGAATGGGAATAATTCACCCCTCCACTTT.

At least ten counts were recorded for this clonotype. This rearrangement joins TRBV7-9 to TRBJ1-2; the D gene is possibly TRBD1 (5 bases). Germline assignment: CDR1 SEHNR and CDR2 FQNEAQ (reference sequence). Trimming left V 1 base short and J 2 bases short, with 11 bases between. The CDR3 covers 15 residues. CDR3 sequence: CASSLDGDRNYGYTF. CDR3 nucleotide sequence: TGTGCCAGCAGCTTAGACGGAGACAGAAACTATGGCTACACCTTC.

This clonotype showed up just a few times. The chain carries TRBV7-9 and TRBJ2-5, with 11 bases identical to TRBD2. Germline lookup yields CDR1 SEHNR and CDR2 FQNEAQ (reference sequence). Trimming removed 5 bases from V and 5 bases from J; junction bases left unmatched: 7. CDR3 size: 15 residues. In DNA, the CDR3 is TGTGCCAGCAGCCTCACTAGCGGGAGCCGGGAGACCCAGTACTTC. Amino acid sequence: CASSLTSGSRETQYF. The entire variable domain, with the rest obtained from reference TRBV7-9 and TRBJ2-5, is as follows: DTGVSQNPRHKITKRGQNVTFRCDPISEHNRLYWYRQTLGQGPEFLTYFQNEAQLEKSRLLSDRFSAERPKGSFSTLEIQRTEQGDSAMYLCASSLTSGSRETQYFGPGTRLLVL.

This clonotype appeared a few times. The genes are TRBV6-5 and TRBJ1-5; D gene unclear. Germline CDR1 is MNHEY and CDR2 is SVGAGI. There are 13 residues in the CDR3. Trimming took 2 bases from V and 6 from J, leaving 8 bases between them. The CDR3 spells CASSYIGGQPQHF. For the CDR3, the DNA is TGTGCCAGCAGTTACATCGGCGGTCAGCCCCAGCATTTT.

V is TRBV7-8 and J is TRBJ1-1; D is uncertain. In germline, CDR1 is SGHVS, CDR2 FQNEAQ. The CDR3 loop spans 14 amino acids. Trimming stripped 3 bases from V and 8 bases from J, with 16 bases between. The CDR3 reads CASSFRPGIAEAFF. The CDR3 DNA sequence: TGTGCCAGCAGCTTCCGGCCGGGGATAGCGGAAGCTTTCTTT. Variable domain in full (rest from reference TRBV7-8 and TRBJ1-1): GAGVSQSPRYKVAKRGQDVALRCDPISGHVSLFWYQQALGQGPEFLTYFQNEAQLDKSGLPSDRFFAERPEGSVSTLKIQRTQQEDSAVYLCASSFRPGIAEAFFGQGTRLTVV.

The chain has TRBV7-6 and TRBJ1-1; D may be TRBD1 (5 bases). The germline V gene encodes CDR1 SGHVS and CDR2 FNYEAQ. The CDR3 extends over 15 amino acids. V lost 5 bases and J lost 0, with 13 bases in between. This chain's CDR3 is CASSRGGGVNTEAFF. For the CDR3, the DNA is TGTGCCAGCAGCCGGGGGGGAGGGGTGAACACTGAAGCTTTCTTT.

The chain carries TRBV28 and TRBJ1-6, with D uncertain. The V end was cut by 4 bases, the J end by 10 bases, with 11 bases between. The CDR3 is made up of 13 amino acids. In germline, CDR1 is MDHEN, CDR2 SYDVKM. CDR3 sequence: CASSSPPESPLHF. The CDR3, as DNA: TGTGCCAGCAGTTCCCCTCCCGAATCACCCCTCCACTTT.

This clonotype appeared a few times. V gene TRBV12-3 or TRBV12-4 combines with J gene TRBJ1-1; D unresolved. CDR3 length equals 13 residues. With 7 bases removed from V and 6 bases from J, the gap between germline ends came to 15 bases. The CDR3 is CASNVFQVAEAFF. In DNA form, the CDR3 reads TGTGCCAGCAATGTCTTTCAGGTTGCTGAAGCTTTCTTT.

The V gene is TRBV7-9, the J gene TRBJ1-2, with D maybe TRBD1 (6 bases). This CDR3 contains 12 residues. V lost 8 bases, J lost 4 bases, and 11 bases lay in between. The germline V gene has CDR1 SEHNR and CDR2 FQNEAQ (reference sequence). The CDR3 sequence: CASQGFGYGYTF. The CDR3 DNA sequence: TGTGCCAGCCAGGGGTTTGGCTATGGCTACACCTTC.

This clonotype was counted only a few times. The V gene is TRBV6-6, the J gene TRBJ1-6; 10 bases align to TRBD1. Germline V CDR1 and CDR2: MNHNY, SVGAGI (reference sequence). This CDR3 is built from 15 residues. J lost 10 bases, V lost 5 bases, and 8 bases had no gene match. The CDR3 sequence is CASSQNRDRGSPLHF. Here the CDR3 DNA reads TGTGCCAGCAGTCAAAACCGGGACAGGGGCTCACCCCTCCACTTT.

This clonotype was seen many times. The rearrangement uses TRBV7-2 and TRBJ1-3; D remains ambiguous. The CDR3 consists of 13 residues. Between the trimmed V and J ends, which lost 5 bases and 0 bases, there was a span of 5 bases. CDR1 is SGHTA and CDR2 is FQGNSA in the germline V gene. CDR3 residues: CASSPSSGNTIYF. In DNA, the CDR3 is TGTGCCAGCAGCCCTTCCTCTGGAAACACCATATATTTT.

The V and J genes are TRBV29-1 and TRBJ1-5; possibly TRBD1 for D (5 bases). Germline V gene data show CDR1 as SQVTM and CDR2 as ANQGSEA. The CDR3 runs 14 residues. V was pared by 0 bases and J by 2 bases, with 8 bases between. CDR3 sequence (DNA): TGCAGCGTTGAAGATAGGGACGGCAATCAGCCCCAGCATTTT. Protein: CSVEDRDGNQPQHF.

This clonotype was recorded at least ten times. J is TRBJ1-5 and V is TRBV2; possibly TRBD1 for D (5 bases). The germline CDR1 and CDR2 sequences are SNHLY and FYNNEI. The CDR3 consists of 13 residues. The V end lost 11 bases, the J end lost 9 bases, and 20 bases lay between the germline ends. CDR3 nucleotide sequence: TGTGCCGGGGCGACCAGCCAGGAGGGGCCCCAGCATTTT. It specifies CAGATSQEGPQHF. Variable domain in full (rest from reference TRBV2 and TRBJ1-5): EPEVTQTPSHQVTQMGQEVILRCVPISNHLYFYWYRQILGQKVEFLVSFYNNEISEKSEIFDDQFSVERPDGSNFTLKIRSTKLEDSAMYFCAGATSQEGPQHFGDGTRLSIL.

V is TRBV29-1 and J is TRBJ1-2, with TRBD1 matching 8 bases. After removal of 7 bases from V and 2 bases from J, the junction contained 9 bases not matched to a gene. There are 14 residues in the CDR3. Germline V gene data show CDR1 as SQVTM and CDR2 as ANQGSEA. CDR3 sequence (DNA): TGCAGCGCCGACAGGGGAGCGAGAAACTATGGCTACACCTTC. This codes for CSADRGARNYGYTF.